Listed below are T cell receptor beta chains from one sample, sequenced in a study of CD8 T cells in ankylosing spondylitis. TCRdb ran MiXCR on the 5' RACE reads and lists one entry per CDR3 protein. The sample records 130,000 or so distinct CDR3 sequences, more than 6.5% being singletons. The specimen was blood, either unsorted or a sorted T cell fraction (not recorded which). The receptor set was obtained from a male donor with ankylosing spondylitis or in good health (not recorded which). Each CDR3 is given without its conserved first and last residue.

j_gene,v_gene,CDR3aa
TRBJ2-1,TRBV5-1,ASSLGLGRRSYNEQF
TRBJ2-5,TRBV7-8,ASSSRTRVETQY
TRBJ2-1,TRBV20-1,SAGASGPRGNEQF
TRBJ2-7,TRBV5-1,ASSLDPGLANEQY
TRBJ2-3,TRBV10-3,AIRRGLSYTDTQY
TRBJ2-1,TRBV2,ASSEVGSSGYNEQF
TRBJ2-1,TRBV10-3,AISGAGTSGAYNEQF
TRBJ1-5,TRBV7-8,ASSLEGPTRPQH
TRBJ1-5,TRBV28,ASSLVWVKGNQPQH
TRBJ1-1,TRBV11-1,ASSKGDSRTEAF
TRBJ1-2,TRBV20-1,SARTGIDYGYT
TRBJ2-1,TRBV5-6,ASSAYGGEDEQF
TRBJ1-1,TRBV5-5,ASSLDSQGSGEAF
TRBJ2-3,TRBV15,ATSTHGGVGDTQY
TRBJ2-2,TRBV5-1,ASSLAGESTGELF
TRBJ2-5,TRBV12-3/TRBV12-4,ASSPVGSQYQETQY
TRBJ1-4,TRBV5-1,ASSMDREEEKLF
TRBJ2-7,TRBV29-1,SVGRGTSYEQY
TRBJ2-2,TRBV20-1,SASRNTGELF
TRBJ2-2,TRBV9,ASSAAGELF
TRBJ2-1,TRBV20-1,SAAWTSGGAPNEQF
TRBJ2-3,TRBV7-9,ASSLGRVDTDTQY
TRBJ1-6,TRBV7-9,ASSPRDRIDSPLH
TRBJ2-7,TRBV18,ASSPPMEGIYEQY
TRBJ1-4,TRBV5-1,ASSLDREDEKLF
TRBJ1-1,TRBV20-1,SARTLGRLNTEAF
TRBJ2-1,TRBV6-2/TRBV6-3,ASRHPPGRGGYNEQF
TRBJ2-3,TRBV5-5,ASARTRGGTDTQY
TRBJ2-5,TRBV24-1,ATSDPRDREYQETQY
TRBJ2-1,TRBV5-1,ASSLTGTLNEQF
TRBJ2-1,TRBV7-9,ASSRTDPLYNEQF
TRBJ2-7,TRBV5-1,ASSMAPDQVLPYEQY
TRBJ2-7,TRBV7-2,ASSLAQGGVSYEQY
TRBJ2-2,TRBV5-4,ASSLAGLAGLTGELF
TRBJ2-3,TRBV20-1,SARWGTDTQY
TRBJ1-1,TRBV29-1,STDRVTYTEAF
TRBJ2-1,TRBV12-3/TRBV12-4,ASSLPGGRYRNEQF
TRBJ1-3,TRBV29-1,SGIQGSGNTIY
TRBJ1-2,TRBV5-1,ASSLVVTGGRANYGYT
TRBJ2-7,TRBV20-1,SARDLPDRGYEQY